What follows describes a single T cell receptor (beta chain). The sample originates from a study of blood T cell repertoires in COVID-19. In the study overall: From the United States, Italy and Spain came samples of acute and convalescent COVID-19. In each case, the material was cDNA or gDNA derived from T cells, B-cell-depleted T cells, or PBMCs.

In the study's own analysis: Reference gene primer amplification gave nucleated cell count estimates. The method was immunoSEQ multiplex PCR; TCRdb's version includes in-frame clones alone and lacks a portion of them. That table supplies the V and J calls and clone size; D and trimming were determined from the DNA. The repertoire holds 180,000 or so clones, with approximately 86% as singletons. The CDR3 covers 14 residues. The germline V gene encodes CDR1 SNHLY and CDR2 FYNNEI. V dropped 9 bases and J dropped 0; count of bases not matched to a gene: 3. Sample: peripheral blood. The chain combines TRBV2 with TRBJ2-3; 10 bases match TRBD2. The TCR originated in a man between 60 and 70 years old with acute or convalescent COVID-19. CDR3 sequence: CASPSGSSTDTQYF. CDR3 nucleotide sequence: TGTGCCAGTCCTAGCGGGAGTAGCACAGATACGCAGTATTTT.